One and the same sample provided the 9 T cell receptor beta chains below, sequenced in a study of cytomegalovirus exposure and HLA in healthy donors. The data were produced by immunoSEQ multiplex PCR, yet TCRdb's version contains in-frame clones alone and is incomplete. Among around 49,000 clones listed, approximately 93% were seen once. The source material was PBMCs. The receptors here all came from a young woman in good health and CMV-seropositive.

The V call is TRBV19, the J call TRBJ1-5, with 12 bases lining up with TRBD1. J gave up 6 bases and V 3 bases, and 6 bases lay outside the gene matches. The CDR3 is 16 residues long. Germline lookup yields CDR1 LNHDA and CDR2 SQIVND (reference sequence). Here the CDR3 reads CASSIKGTGGSQPQHF. CDR3 DNA sequence: TGTGCCAGTAGTATTAAAGGGACAGGGGGCAGTCAGCCCCAGCATTTT.

This clone appeared once. The V call is TRBV30, the J call TRBJ2-1, with TRBD2 identical over 8 bases. This CDR3 has 13 amino acids. Looked up from germline, CDR1 is GTSNPN and CDR2 is SVGIG (reference sequence). Trimming removed 4 bases from V and 6 bases from J; junction bases left unmatched: 5. The CDR3 coding sequence is TGTGCCTGGAACCATCGGGGGGGCAATGAGCAGTTCTTC. Residues: CAWNHRGGNEQFF.

This clone has a handful of counts. The V call is TRBV27, the J call TRBJ2-3, with D possibly TRBD2 on 6 matching bases. The germline V gene has CDR1 MNHEY and CDR2 SMNVEV (reference sequence). Trimming stripped 6 bases from V and 2 bases from J, with 15 bases between. This CDR3 has 15 amino acids. The CDR3 region has the DNA TGTGCCAGCAGCAGTCCCGGGAGACCCACAGATACGCAGTATTTT. Encoded protein: CASSSPGRPTDTQYF.

This clone appeared once. This chain uses TRBV28 with TRBJ2-7, with a possible D match to TRBD2 (5 bases). Looked up from germline, CDR1 is MDHEN and CDR2 is SYDVKM. The V gene lost 6 bases and the J gene lost 2 bases, with 14 bases spanning the gap. The CDR3 spans 14 residues. The CDR3 loop is CASRPKRDPYEQYF. The CDR3 nucleotides are TGTGCCAGCAGACCGAAGAGGGATCCCTACGAGCAGTACTTC.

The J gene is TRBJ1-1, the V gene TRBV30; 8 nucleotides line up with TRBD1. Unmatched junction bases numbered 10, after V lost 3 bases and J lost 4 bases. Germline CDR1 reads GTSNPN; CDR2 reads SVGIG (reference sequence). The length of the CDR3 is 15 residues. The CDR3 DNA reads TGTGCCTGGAGGGGACTGACAGGGGAGGGCACTGAAGCTTTCTTT. It yields the protein CAWRGLTGEGTEAFF.

The CDR3 DNA is TGTGCCAGCAGTTTTTATCTCAGGGCTTTCTCTGGAAACACCATATATTTT. This translates into CASSFYLRAFSGNTIYF. The chain carries TRBV28 and TRBJ1-3; D may be TRBD1 (5 bases). The CDR3 runs to 17 residues. The V and J ends lost 3 bases and 0 bases respectively, with 15 bases between them. Germline lookup yields CDR1 MDHEN and CDR2 SYDVKM.

The J gene is TRBJ2-5, the V gene TRBV2; TRBD2 aligns across 11 bases. The CDR3 extends over 16 amino acids. Germline CDR1 reads SNHLY; CDR2 reads FYNNEI. V was clipped by 6 bases and J by 5 bases; unmatched bases: 11. This chain's CDR3 is CASRYTSGSFGETQYF. The CDR3 DNA sequence: TGTGCCAGCAGGTACACTAGCGGGAGTTTCGGCGAGACCCAGTACTTC. The full variable domain, its missing parts supplied by reference TRBV2 and TRBJ2-5, is EPEVTQTPSHQVTQMGQEVILRCVPISNHLYFYWYRQILGQKVEFLVSFYNNEISEKSEIFDDQFSVERPDGSNFTLKIRSTKLEDSAMYFCASRYTSGSFGETQYFGPGTRLLVL.

The rearrangement links TRBV28 to TRBJ2-2, with TRBD1 matching over 9 bases. Per the germline V gene, CDR1 is MDHEN and CDR2 is SYDVKM. The CDR3 loop spans 15 amino acids. Trimming at V came to 5 bases and at J to 1 base, leaving 2 bases not matched to a gene. The CDR3 DNA follows: TGTGCCAGCAGTAGGGACAGGGTGAACACCGGGGAGCTGTTTTTT. It translates to CASSRDRVNTGELFF.

This clone was counted a few times. V and J are TRBV25-1 and TRBJ2-7; TRBD1 agrees at 7 bases. Germline trimming cut 2 bases from V and 0 bases from J; bases unmatched to any gene: 4. Per the germline V gene, CDR1 is MGHDK and CDR2 is SYGVNS. This CDR3 is 15 amino acids long. CDR3 protein: CASSERGGSSYEQYF. Here the CDR3 DNA reads TGTGCCAGCAGTGAACGAGGGGGCAGCTCCTACGAGCAGTACTTC.